This T cell receptor beta chain appears in the sequencing data of a study of blood T cell repertoires in COVID-19. Looking at the study overall: Samples taken during acute and convalescent COVID-19 were collected in the United States, Italy and Spain.

CDR3 size: 14 residues. CDR1 is SNHLY and CDR2 is FYNNEI in the germline V gene. V dropped 4 bases and J dropped 6 bases, with 13 bases sitting between them. Authors' analysis steps: The authors estimated nucleated cell counts from reference gene primer amplification. Generated by immunoSEQ multiplex PCR, the TCRdb table keeps only in-frame clones and is missing some. That table furnishes V, J and clone size, whereas the DNA furnished D and trimming. The data contain some 270,000 clones, 89% of them singletons. The chain recombines TRBV2 with TRBJ1-5, with D possibly being TRBD1 (6 bases). The source material was PBMCs or T cells enriched from blood (not recorded which). The clonotype originates from a woman aged 55-70 years who had recovered from COVID-19. The CDR3, as DNA: TGTGCCAGCAGTGGCGGCAGGGGCAGTCAGCCCCAGCATTTT. This codes for CASSGGRGSQPQHF.